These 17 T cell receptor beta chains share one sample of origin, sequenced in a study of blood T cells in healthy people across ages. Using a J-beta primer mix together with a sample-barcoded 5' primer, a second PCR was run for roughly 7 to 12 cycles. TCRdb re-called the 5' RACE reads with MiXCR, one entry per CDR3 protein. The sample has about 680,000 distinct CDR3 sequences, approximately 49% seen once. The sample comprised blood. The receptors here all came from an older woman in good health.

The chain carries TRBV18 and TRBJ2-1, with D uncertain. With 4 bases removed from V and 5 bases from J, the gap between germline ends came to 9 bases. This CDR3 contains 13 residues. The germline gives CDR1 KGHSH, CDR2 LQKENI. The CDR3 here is CASSRRQHNEQFF. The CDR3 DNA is TGTGCCAGCTCACGAAGACAACACAATGAGCAGTTCTTC.

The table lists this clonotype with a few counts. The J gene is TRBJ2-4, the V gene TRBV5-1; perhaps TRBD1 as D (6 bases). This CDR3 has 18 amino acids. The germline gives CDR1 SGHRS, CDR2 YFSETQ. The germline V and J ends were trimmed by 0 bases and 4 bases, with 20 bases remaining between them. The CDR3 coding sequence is TGCGCCAGCAGCTTGGCCCTGGGGGCGCTGAATAAGAAAAACATTCAGTACTTC. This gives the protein CASSLALGALNKKNIQYF.

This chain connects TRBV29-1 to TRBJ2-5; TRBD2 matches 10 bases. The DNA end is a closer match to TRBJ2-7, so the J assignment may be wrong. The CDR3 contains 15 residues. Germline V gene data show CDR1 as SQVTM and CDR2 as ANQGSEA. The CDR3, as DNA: TGCAGCGTTGGCCGTTCTAGCGGGAGTTCGGGCGAGCAGTACTTC. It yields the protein CSVGRSSGSSGEQYF.

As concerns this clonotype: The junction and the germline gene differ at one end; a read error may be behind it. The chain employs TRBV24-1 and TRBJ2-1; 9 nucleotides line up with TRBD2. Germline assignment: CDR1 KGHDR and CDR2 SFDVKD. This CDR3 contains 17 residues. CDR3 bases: TGTGCCACCGGTGATTTGCAGGCTAGCGGGACTATCAATGAGCAGTTCTTC. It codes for CATGDLQASGTINEQFF.

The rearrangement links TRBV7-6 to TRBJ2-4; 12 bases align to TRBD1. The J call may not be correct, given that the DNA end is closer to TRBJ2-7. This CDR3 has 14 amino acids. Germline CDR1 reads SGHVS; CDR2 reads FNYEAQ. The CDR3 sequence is CASSVGQGAFEQYF. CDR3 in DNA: TGTGCCAGCAGCGTGGGACAGGGGGCGTTCGAGCAGTACTTC.

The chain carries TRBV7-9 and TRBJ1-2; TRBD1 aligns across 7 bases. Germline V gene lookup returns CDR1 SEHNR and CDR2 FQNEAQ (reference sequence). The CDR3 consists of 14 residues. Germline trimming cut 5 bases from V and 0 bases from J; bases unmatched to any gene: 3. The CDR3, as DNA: TGTGCCAGCAGCCCGGGACAGTCTAACTATGGCTACACCTTC. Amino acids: CASSPGQSNYGYTF.

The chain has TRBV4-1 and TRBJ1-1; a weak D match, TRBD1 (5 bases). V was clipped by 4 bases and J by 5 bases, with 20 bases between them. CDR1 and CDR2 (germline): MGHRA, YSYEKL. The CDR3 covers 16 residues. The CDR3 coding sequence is TGCGCCAGCAGCCCCACCTGGGGCGGGGAAGGGACTGAAGCTTTCTTT. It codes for CASSPTWGGEGTEAFF.

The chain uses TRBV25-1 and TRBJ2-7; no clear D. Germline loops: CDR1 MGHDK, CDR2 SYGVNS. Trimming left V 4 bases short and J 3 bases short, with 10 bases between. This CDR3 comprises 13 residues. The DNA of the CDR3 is TGTGCCAGCAGTGGTCTCCCAGGCTACGAGCAGTACTTC. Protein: CASSGLPGYEQYF.

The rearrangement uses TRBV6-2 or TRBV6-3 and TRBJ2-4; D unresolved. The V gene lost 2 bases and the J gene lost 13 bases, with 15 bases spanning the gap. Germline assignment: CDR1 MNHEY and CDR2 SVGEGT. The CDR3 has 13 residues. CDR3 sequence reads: CASSYLPRYVQYF. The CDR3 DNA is TGTGCCAGCAGTTACCTCCCTCGCTACGTGCAGTACTTC.

In DNA form, the CDR3 reads TGTGCCAGTACTGAGGCGGCCCTCGGCTCCTGTGGCTACACCTTC. Amino acids: CASTEAALGSCGYTF. The rearrangement joins TRBV19 to TRBJ1-2; D unclear. The V end was cut by 7 bases, the J end by 7 bases, with 22 bases between. The CDR3 is 15 residues long. CDR1 and CDR2 from the germline V gene are LNHDA and SQIVND (reference sequence).

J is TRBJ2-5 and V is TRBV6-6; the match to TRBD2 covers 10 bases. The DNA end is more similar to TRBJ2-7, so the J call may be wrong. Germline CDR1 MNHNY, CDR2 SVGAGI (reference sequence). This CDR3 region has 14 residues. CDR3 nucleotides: TGTGCCAGCAGTTACTCTAGCGGGAGGTACGAGCAGTACTTC. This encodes CASSYSSGRYEQYF.

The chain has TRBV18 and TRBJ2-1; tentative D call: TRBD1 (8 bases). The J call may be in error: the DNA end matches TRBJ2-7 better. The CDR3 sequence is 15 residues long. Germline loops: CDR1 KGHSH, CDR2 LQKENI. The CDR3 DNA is TGTGCCAGCTCACCACCGGACAGGGACTACAATGAGCAGTACTTC. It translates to CASSPPDRDYNEQYF.

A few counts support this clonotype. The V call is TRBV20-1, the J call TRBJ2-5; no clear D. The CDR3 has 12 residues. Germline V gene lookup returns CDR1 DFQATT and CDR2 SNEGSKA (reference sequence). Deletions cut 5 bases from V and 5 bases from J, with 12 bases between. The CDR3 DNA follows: TGCAGTGCTGATGAACGCGTGGAGACCCAGTACTTC. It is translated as CSADERVETQYF.

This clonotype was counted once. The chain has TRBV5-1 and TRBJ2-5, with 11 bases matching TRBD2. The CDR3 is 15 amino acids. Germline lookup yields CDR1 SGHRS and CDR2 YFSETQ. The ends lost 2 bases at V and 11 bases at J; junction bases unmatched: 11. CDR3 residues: CASSFSGREGNEQYF. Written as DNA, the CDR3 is TGCGCCAGCAGCTTTAGCGGGAGGGAGGGGAATGAGCAGTACTTC.

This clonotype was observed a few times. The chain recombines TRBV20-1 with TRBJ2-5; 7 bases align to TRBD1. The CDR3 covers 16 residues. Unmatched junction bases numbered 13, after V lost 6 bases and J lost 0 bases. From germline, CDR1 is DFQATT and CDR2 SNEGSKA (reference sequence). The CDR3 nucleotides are TGCAGTGCGTACAGGGGTCGGAGGCAGAACCAAGAGACCCAGTACTTC. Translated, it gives CSAYRGRRQNQETQYF.

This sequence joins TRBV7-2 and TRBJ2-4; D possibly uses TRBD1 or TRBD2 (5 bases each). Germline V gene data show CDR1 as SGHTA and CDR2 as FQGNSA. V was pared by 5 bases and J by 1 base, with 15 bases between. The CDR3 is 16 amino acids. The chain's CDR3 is CASSQGHGNAKNIQYF. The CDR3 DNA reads TGTGCCAGCAGCCAAGGACACGGGAATGCCAAAAACATTCAGTACTTC.

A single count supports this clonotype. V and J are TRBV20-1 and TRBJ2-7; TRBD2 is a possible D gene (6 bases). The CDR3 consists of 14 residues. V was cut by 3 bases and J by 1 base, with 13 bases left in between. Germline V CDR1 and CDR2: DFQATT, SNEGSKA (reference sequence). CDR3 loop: CSARDAGRSYEQYF. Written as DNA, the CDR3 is TGCAGTGCTAGGGACGCGGGACGGTCCTACGAGCAGTACTTC.